What follows describes a single TCR beta chain. Its matching antigen is unknown. 60 Vbeta and 13 Jbeta primers were used in PCR. Data came from immunoSEQ multiplex PCR; TCRdb stores just in-frame clones and leaves some out. The sample contains around 130,000 clones, around 81% of which appear only once. These data come from a study of cytomegalovirus exposure and HLA in healthy donors. The study, taken as a whole, reports: A later analysis showed that HLA-associated TCR beta chains had undergone more clonal expansion than equally common others. Immune exposure information comprised only CMV serostatus.

The sample taken for sequencing was PBMCs. This receptor was identified in a woman in her forties in good health and CMV-seronegative.

As DNA, the CDR3 is TGTGCCAGCAGCCGGGTTAGCCCGTCTTCGAGAGAGCAGTTCTTC. This encodes CASSRVSPSSREQFF. The rearrangement joins TRBV28 to TRBJ2-1, with D hard to call. CDR1 MDHEN and CDR2 SYDVKM come from the germline V gene. With 6 bases removed from V and 10 bases from J, the gap between germline ends came to 22 bases. The CDR3 consists of 15 residues.